This T cell receptor (beta chain) originates from a study of cytomegalovirus exposure and HLA in healthy donors (dated by TCRdb to the late 2010s). At the level of the whole study: An earlier analysis of approximately 590 of the donors reported 250 to 350 Gb of sequence data and approximately 110 million unique TCR beta sequences from 150 million to 200 million T cells. An early release covering roughly 600 HLA-typed donors comprised approximately 290 gigabases of sequencing data and 65 million to 100 million unique TCR sequences. Of the 300 to 450 genotyped donors, around 81% fell in the genetic ancestry cluster associated with self-reported Caucasian donors. The study aimed to test whether signatures of past pathogen exposure could be identified by cataloging public T cell receptors. The study used immunosequencing to profile the T cell repertoires of 666 subjects and linked those repertoires to cytomegalovirus serostatus. A separate validation cohort of 100 to 150 different subjects was used in addition to the approximately 670-subject first cohort. High-throughput TCR immunosequencing, statistical association of individual TCRs with disease status, and machine learning were combined to predict cytomegalovirus infection status. To study patterns of TCR occurrence, a later analysis re-analyzed previously published TCR beta repertoires from 666 donors and added high-resolution HLA genotyping. In the later analysis, no new phenotypic data were used to find candidate immune exposures; instead, reliance was placed on TCR beta sequences and their occurrence across donors. To decide whether each TCR beta V gene segment behaved as functional or pseudogenic, an earlier analysis of some 570 of the donors relied on high-throughput TCR beta sequencing. Donor age, sex, ethnicity and CMV serostatus were compiled together with the repertoire data. In a later genetic analysis, genome-wide SNP genotypes for 398 of the 666 donors were used, and that subset was treated as a discovery cohort. Every discovery cohort repertoire had been produced on one sequencing platform. Class I and class II HLA loci were covered by the typing at four-digit resolution. Typing coverage differed by locus: A, B, C, DRB1 and DQB1 were typed in about 620-630 donors, DQA1 in around 500, DPA1 in some 600, and DPB1 in around 440. Four or five DR-DQ haplotypes were handled as single units for association and clustering because linkage in the cohort was strong. Among some 400 genotyped donors of the cohort, an average of about 220,000 unique TCR beta nucleotide sequences was sequenced per donor, of which about 20% were non-productive.

This clone was recorded only once. Its antigen has not been determined. No clone much larger than this one lies a single base away; base qualities are absent. Points the paper makes about the study in general: Specific HLA alleles were associated with roughly 16,000 TCR beta sequences at a false discovery rate of 0.05 in a later analysis. Broadly in line with IMGT annotations, most TCR beta V segments showed up in productive rearrangements about 87% or about 30% of the time in an earlier analysis of 450 to 750 of the donors. This cohort had only TCR beta chains sequenced, and the lack of alpha or paired-chain data limited which features could be detected. CMV serostatus was the only immune exposure information available for the cohort. Compared with the approximately 710-donor mean, donors in an Asian-associated ancestry cluster had fewer N-insertions in productive TCRs, according to a later genetic analysis. A few of the identified cytomegalovirus-associated TCR beta chains were confirmed in vitro to be specific for cytomegalovirus antigens. Presence/absence analyses assumed roughly uniform sequencing depth across donors, an assumption that may not hold. In a later analysis, the rate of TCR association differed among HLA loci, with DRB1 alleles having the most associated TCRs and HLA-C alleles having the fewest. Because HLA typing was missing for some donors at each locus, association tests included only the typed subset. An association between a missense DCLRE1C variant and V-gene and J-gene trimming of TCR beta chains was found in a later genetic analysis and replicated in an independent cohort. In a later analysis, HLA-associated TCR beta chains were found to be more clonally expanded and to have lower generation probabilities than equally common non-associated chains. Strong co-occurrence of HLA alleles, especially DR and DQ, made assigning TCR associations to individual alleles difficult. The study gave a list of 150 to 200 TCR beta chains associated with cytomegalovirus. A later analysis found that most CMV-associated TCR beta chains appeared HLA-restricted, with HLA associations seemingly driven largely by CMV exposure. Most TCR sequences were seen in very few donors, while some public TCRs were found in many individuals. A further reported finding was that TCR beta sequences accurately predicted the HLA-A and HLA-B alleles for most subjects in the first cohort. The authors suggested that the approach could potentially be extended to other disease states and immunological phenotypes. Approximately 16 rarely observed V segments, including chromosome 9 orphons, were excluded from the earlier analysis of almost 600 of the donors because counts were too low. The 87-base-pair reads could not distinguish some IMGT-functional V segments, including TRBV6-2 and TRBV6-3, so those segments were excluded. A cluster of highly shared sequence variants was judged likely to represent a technical artifact of the sequencing pipeline. Several of the top co-occurrence clusters appeared to be linked to parvovirus B19, influenza, CMV and Epstein-Barr virus, according to a later analysis. The classifier was reported to diagnose cytomegalovirus status with high specificity and sensitivity in both the original cohort and the validation cohort. Correlated functional status among segregating V segments might be attributable to linkage disequilibrium, but an unknown experimental factor could not be ruled out.

The library was built by means of the immunoSEQ multiplex PCR assay. For the multiplex PCR, a mixture combining 60 forward primers for TCR Vbeta segments and 13 reverse primers for TCR Jbeta segments was used. The CDR3 region of rearranged TCR beta genes was amplified from genomic DNA by a multiplex PCR assay. The Illumina HiSeq System was used to sequence the amplified TCR beta libraries as 87-base-pair reads. The published analysis was carried out like this. A later analysis tallied 80 million to 95 million unique TCR beta chains across the 666 repertoires, and approximately 12 million of those chains were shared by two or more donors. To remove PCR and sequencing errors, raw reads were error-corrected and collapsed into unique sequences using a nearest-neighbor algorithm that merged closely related sequences. Alignment of CDR3 sequences to IMGT reference sequences was used to assign V, D and J gene segments. For a sequence to be retained, a match of at least six nucleotides to both a V gene segment and a J gene segment was required. A rearrangement counted as productive if the CDR3 had no stop codons and remained in frame with V and J, and every other rearrangement counted as non-productive. CDR3 was defined according to IMGT convention as the region running from the second conserved V-encoded cysteine to the conserved J-encoded phenylalanine. Sequences without an unambiguous match to a single V gene segment were excluded from the earlier analysis of 587 of the donors. In an earlier analysis of a few hundred of the donors, a V segment was called functional when productive rearrangements were above 56.7%, and segregating when the standard deviation between donors exceeded 5%. To diagnose cytomegalovirus status from the catalog of TCR beta chain sequences, a statistical classification framework was built. In a later analysis, TCR nucleotide sequences were compared against IMGT/GENE-DB human TR gene sequences so that V and J genes could be assigned. A later analysis assigned CDR3 sequences and most-parsimonious VDJ recombination scenarios with the TCRdist pipeline. In a later analysis, each TCR beta chain was defined by its CDR3 amino acid sequence together with its V-gene family, and reads without a unique V-gene family were excluded. In a later analysis, a few hundred highly shared, low-generation-probability nucleotide sequences were removed to address suspected cross-contamination and a sequencing artifact. In a later analysis, a clonal expansion index for each public chain was calculated from normalized within-repertoire ranks of inferred template counts. In a later analysis, generation probabilities were computed using a VDJ recombination model fitted to out-of-frame rearrangements, and the results were checked against IGoR. In a later analysis, hypergeometric tests were used to score TCR-TCR, TCR-HLA and TCR-CMV co-occurrence, with a repertoire-size bias correction applied to TCR pairs. False discovery rates were estimated in a later analysis by permuting HLA or CMV assignments 20 times. In a later analysis, co-occurring TCRs were grouped using DBSCAN, with TCRdist sequence similarity added in when clustering inside HLA-allele-positive subsets. Repertoires with fewer than 30,000 or more than 120,000 public chains were left out of co-occurrence clustering, as were about 5 repertoires with anomalous nucleotide sharing. Drawn from immuneACCESS, this table holds only the in-frame rearrangements with V and J called that TCRdb kept. Clones are partly lost; checked studies trace under half to an unresolved V gene and leave the rest unexplained. V and J calls and clone size are given by that table; D and trimming were obtained from the DNA. This sample comprises approximately 120,000 clones, around 75% of them detected only once. The ten largest clonotypes hold about 9.1% of the sample.

The CDR3 measures 16 amino acids from cysteine to phenylalanine. Only CDR3 DNA remains: 48 bases, in frame from the first base. CDR1 SGDLS and CDR2 YYNGEE were looked up in the germline V gene. Here V drops 4 bases and J drops 0 bases, and the junction holds 7 bases not matched to any gene. The cohort was made up of 666 healthy bone marrow donors. All cohort members were sampled while nominally healthy, although unrecorded immune exposures were likely present. The donor was CMV seropositive and was included in the group of 250 to 300 seropositive cohort members. Each donor provided a peripheral blood sample, and peripheral blood mononuclear cells were used for TCR beta sequencing. Genomic DNA was extracted from the blood cell samples with the Qiagen DNeasy Blood Extraction Kit.

The sequence came from a woman aged 50 to 60 in good health and CMV-seropositive. The sequenced sample was PBMCs. Recombination connected TRBV9 to TRBJ1-3, and 7 bases in between align with TRBD1. The CDR3 reads as follows: CASSPQGGDSGNTIYF. The nucleotide sequence is given as TGTGCCAGCAGCCCTCAGGGGGGCGACTCTGGAAACACCATATATTTT.